This TCR beta chain was identified during a study of beta chain features in type 1 diabetes. The wider study: Patient and healthy donor groups were alike in age, gender and cell yields.

This clone has just a few counts. As yet, its antigen is unknown. Without exception, sorted populations had purity beyond 95%. Investigators reverse transcribed all isolated RNA, so they sequenced expressed TCRB transcripts. Clones were read by immunoSEQ multiplex PCR, and TCRdb kept only the in-frame ones, dropping some. This table holds just over 600,000 clones, around 15% found once. Germline V gives CDR1 SGHAT, CDR2 FQDESV (reference sequence). The CDR3 runs to 15 residues. V was cut by 3 bases and J by 1 base, with 12 bases left in between. Study-wide findings and caveats: Whether HLA type influences TCRB rearrangement remained unresolved here.

V gene TRBV11-1 combines with J gene TRBJ1-1; D not resolved. The source material was naive CD4+ T cells from blood. The receptor was isolated from a man aged 18 to 30 in good health. The DNA for the CDR3 is TGTGCCAGCAGCTTTAGTCCTCGGCAGAACACTGAAGCTTTCTTT. This gives the protein CASSFSPRQNTEAFF.